Listed below are T cell receptor beta chains from one sample, sequenced in a study of PD-L1 blockade in urothelial cancer. Clones were read by immunoSEQ multiplex PCR, and TCRdb kept only the in-frame ones, dropping some. The sample comprises 55,000 to 75,000 clones, 75% to 85% of which are singletons, and more than 1.5% rests with the top ten. The sequencing used PBMCs, collected around atezolizumab (anti-PD-L1) treatment. The origin of the receptors is a man in his 70s with urothelial cancer. Each CDR3 is given with its conserved first and last residue. The order of the fields is CDR3 length, clone size, V gene, D gene, J gene, CDR3 protein, CDR3 DNA. A D gene is named only where the DNA matches it firmly. Part of the rows lack a size; the others show once, few, many or a class for expanded clones.

>11|-|TRBV5-6|-|TRBJ2-7
CASSSSYEQYF
TGTGCCAGCTCCTCTTCCTACGAGCAGTACTTC
>14|few|TRBV10-1|TRBD1|TRBJ1-1
CASSKDRGNTEAFF
TGCGCCAGCAGTAAGGACAGGGGGAACACTGAAGCTTTCTTT
>14|-|TRBV7-9|-|TRBJ2-7
CASSLLGINHEQYF
TGTGCCAGCAGCTTGCTAGGAATTAACCACGAGCAGTACTTC
>13|-|TRBV28|-|TRBJ2-4
CASTGRAKNIQYF
TGTGCCAGCACTGGCAGGGCCAAAAACATTCAGTACTTC
>11|-|TRBV20-1|-|TRBJ1-1
CSARGQTEAFF
TGCAGTGCTAGAGGACAGACAGAAGCTTTCTTT
>13|-|TRBV14|-|TRBJ1-2
CASSPSAGFGYTF
TGTGCCAGCAGCCCGTCAGCGGGGTTTGGCTACACCTTC
>15|few|TRBV6-1|TRBD2|TRBJ2-1
CASSGTSGRQNEQFF
TGTGCCAGCAGTGGGACTAGCGGGAGGCAAAATGAGCAGTTCTTC
>13|-|TRBV19|-|TRBJ1-2
CASSIHSGVGYTF
TGTGCCAGTAGTATACATTCAGGGGTTGGCTACACCTTC
>12|-|TRBV6-5|-|TRBJ2-2
CASSSNTGELFF
TGTGCCAGCAGTTCTAACACCGGGGAGCTGTTTTTT
>14|-|TRBV6-1|TRBD1|TRBJ2-2
CASSAQGDTGELFF
TGTGCCAGCAGTGCCCAGGGGGACACCGGGGAGCTGTTTTTT
>15|-|TRBV15|TRBD1|TRBJ1-2
CATSNPGQGNYGYTF
TGTGCCACCAGTAACCCGGGACAGGGAAACTATGGCTACACCTTC
>12|-|TRBV2|-|TRBJ2-7
CASSDRLVEQYF
TGTGCCAGCAGTGATAGACTAGTCGAGCAGTACTTC
>16|-|TRBV10-3|-|TRBJ1-1
CAISESTETMNTEAFF
TGTGCCATCAGTGAGTCTACGGAGACCATGAACACTGAAGCTTTCTTT
>15|-|TRBV4-3|-|TRBJ2-2
CASSQQTMNTGELFF
TGCGCCAGCAGCCAACAAACTATGAACACCGGGGAGCTGTTTTTT
>15|-|TRBV5-8|-|TRBJ2-2
CASTNGTMNTGELFF
TGTGCCAGCACTAATGGTACTATGAACACCGGGGAGCTGTTTTTT
>13|many|TRBV30|TRBD1|TRBJ1-1
CASWTGRYTEAFF
TGTGCCTCGTGGACAGGGAGGTACACTGAAGCTTTCTTT
>16|few|TRBV9|-|TRBJ1-1
CASSRDPGHPNTEAFF
TGTGCCAGCAGCAGGGACCCGGGACACCCGAACACTGAAGCTTTCTTT
>18|-|TRBV7-6|TRBD1|TRBJ1-3
CASSQTGTGYFSGNTIYF
TGTGCCAGCAGCCAGACCGGGACAGGGTATTTTTCTGGAAACACCATATATTTT
>17|-|TRBV10-1|-|TRBJ1-3
CASRPSRQRHSGNTIYF
TGCGCCAGCAGGCCCAGTCGACAGCGACATTCTGGAAACACCATATATTTT
>14|-|TRBV2|TRBD1|TRBJ1-1
CASGRTGGNTEAFF
TGTGCCAGCGGACGAACAGGGGGGAACACTGAAGCTTTCTTT
>17|once|TRBV13|-|TRBJ2-1
CASSLKVTDFFYNEQFF
TGTGCCAGCAGCTTAAAGGTGACAGATTTCTTCTACAATGAGCAGTTCTTC
>14|-|TRBV12-5|TRBD1|TRBJ2-1
CASGGQDTYNEQFF
TGTGCTAGTGGTGGACAGGACACCTACAATGAGCAGTTCTTC
>15|-|TRBV7-2|-|TRBJ2-7
CASSLAISGPYEQYF
TGTGCCAGCAGCTTAGCGATTAGCGGTCCCTACGAGCAGTACTTC
>13|-|TRBV28|-|TRBJ1-5
CASSLTVNQPQHF
TGTGCCAGCAGTTTAACAGTCAATCAGCCCCAGCATTTT
>19|-|TRBV4-3|TRBD2|TRBJ2-1
CASSQDLAGGFSSYNEQFF
TGCGCCAGCAGCCAAGATCTAGCGGGAGGCTTCAGCTCCTACAATGAGCAGTTCTTC
>13|-|TRBV29-1|TRBD1|TRBJ1-1
CSGTGVTNTEAFF
TGCAGCGGAACAGGGGTTACGAACACTGAAGCTTTCTTT
>17|-|TRBV4-2|-|TRBJ1-4
CASSQAPGGTTNEKLFF
TGTGCCAGCAGCCAAGCTCCGGGAGGAACAACTAATGAAAAACTGTTTTTT
>16|-|TRBV19|TRBD1|TRBJ1-2
CASRDREWSSPYGYTF
TGTGCCAGTAGAGACAGGGAGTGGAGTTCCCCTTATGGCTACACCTTC
>13|-|TRBV4-1|-|TRBJ1-1
CASSPVWNTEAFF
TGCGCCAGCAGCCCAGTTTGGAACACTGAAGCTTTCTTT